The 29 T cell receptor beta chains below come from one sample, sequenced in a study of lymphopenia after photon versus proton radiotherapy. Some clones are missing from TCRdb's copy, which holds only in-frame ones; the method was immunoSEQ multiplex PCR. The table lists 75,000 to 95,000 clones, around four fifths of them singletons. The input for sequencing was peripheral blood, taken from a patient treated with proton-based radiotherapy. These receptors all stem from a man aged 55 to 70 with pancreatic cancer.

This clone was detected once. This chain links TRBV30 with TRBJ2-7; D might be TRBD1 (8 bases). The CDR3 contains 13 residues. Germline assignment: CDR1 GTSNPN and CDR2 SVGIG (reference sequence). Trimming left V 5 bases short and J 5 bases short, with 16 bases between. CDR3 in DNA: TGTGCCTGGCAAAGACAGGGGAGGGACGAGCAGTACTTC. Protein sequence: CAWQRQGRDEQYF.

This clone occurred a few times. V usage is TRBV2 and J usage is TRBJ2-2; no clear D gene. With 7 bases removed from V and 6 bases from J, the gap between germline ends came to 12 bases. The CDR3 contains 13 residues. Germline V gene data show CDR1 as SNHLY and CDR2 as FYNNEI. The CDR3 DNA reads as TGTGCCAGCAAATCCCCGGACGCCGGGGAGCTGTTTTTT. Encoded protein: CASKSPDAGELFF.

The CDR3: CASSLGQRYGYTF. CDR3 DNA: TGTGCCAGCAGTTTAGGACAGAGATATGGCTACACCTTC. The V gene is TRBV28, the J gene TRBJ1-2; the D gene is possibly TRBD1 (6 bases). Looked up from germline, CDR1 is MDHEN and CDR2 is SYDVKM. The CDR3 extends over 13 amino acids. The V end was cut by 2 bases, the J end by 5 bases, with 9 bases between.

The chain is built from TRBV5-1 and TRBJ1-1, with 10 bases aligning to TRBD1. V lost 0 bases to trimming and J lost 0 bases; unmatched junction nucleotides: 5. CDR3 length: 17 residues. Germline CDR1 reads SGHRS; CDR2 reads YFSETQ. CDR3 coding DNA: TGCGCCAGCAGCTTGGGACAGGGGGCGCGGGTGAACACTGAAGCTTTCTTT. Translated, it gives CASSLGQGARVNTEAFF.

V gene TRBV2 combines with J gene TRBJ2-7; perhaps TRBD2 as D (6 bases). The CDR3 length is 15 residues. Trimming removed 3 bases from V and 5 bases from J, with 17 bases in between. Germline CDR1 SNHLY, CDR2 FYNNEI. The CDR3, as DNA: TGTGCCAGCAGTGAGCGGGTTCTAGCGAACAACGAGCAGTACTTC. Amino acids: CASSERVLANNEQYF.

The J gene is TRBJ2-7, the V gene TRBV28, with TRBD2 matching 9 bases. The germline CDR1 and CDR2 sequences are MDHEN and SYDVKM. The CDR3 sequence is 14 residues long. J gave up 12 bases and V 8 bases, and 17 bases lay outside the gene matches. The CDR3 DNA follows: TGTGCCAGCTCGGGGAAGGGGTCGGCGGGAGGGCTGTACTTC. This translates into CASSGKGSAGGLYF.

The sample holds one count of this clone. Written as DNA, the CDR3 is TGTGCCAGCAGCTTAGGGAGACTAGCGGGTCAAGAGACCCAGTACTTC. Its translation is CASSLGRLAGQETQYF. J is TRBJ2-5 and V is TRBV7-8, with 10 bases identical to TRBD2. V shed 1 base, J shed 2 bases, and the junction held 4 bases outside the gene matches. CDR3 length equals 16 residues. The germline gives CDR1 SGHVS, CDR2 FQNEAQ.

This sequence joins TRBV20-1 and TRBJ2-5; maybe TRBD2 (5 bases). The tail of the sequence fits TRBJ2-7 better, so the J call may be wrong. CDR1 is DFQATT and CDR2 is SNEGSKA in the germline V gene (reference sequence). The CDR3 spans 11 residues. CDR3 residues: CSCPGTYEQYF. CDR3 sequence (DNA): TGCAGTTGCCCGGGGACCTACGAGCAGTACTTC.

This sequence joins TRBV9 and TRBJ2-1; 10 bases agree with TRBD2. The germline V gene encodes CDR1 SGDLS and CDR2 YYNGEE. The CDR3 is 15 amino acids. J gave up 2 bases and V 2 bases, and 1 base lay outside the gene matches. CDR3 in DNA: TGTGCCAGCAGCGTCGGACTAGCGGCCTACAATGAGCAGTTCTTC. This gives the protein CASSVGLAAYNEQFF.

The chain has TRBV7-3 and TRBJ2-3; D is unclear. The CDR3 loop spans 16 amino acids. CDR1 and CDR2 from the germline V gene are SGHTA and FQGTGA. The V and J ends lost 5 bases and 6 bases respectively, with 21 bases between them. The CDR3 DNA follows: TGTGCCAGCAGCCTACGCGTGGGTTTCAATGGGGATACGCAGTATTTT. Amino acids: CASSLRVGFNGDTQYF.

The rearrangement uses TRBV7-2 and TRBJ2-5; D could derive from TRBD1 or TRBD2 (7 bases each). V was pared by 5 bases and J by 0 bases, with 22 bases between. The germline V gene has CDR1 SGHTA and CDR2 FQGNSA. The CDR3 spans 18 residues. This CDR3 reads CASSLGGGGTVYQETQYF. CDR3 in DNA: TGTGCCAGCAGCCTAGGGGGGGGAGGGACAGTTTACCAAGAGACCCAGTACTTC.

The rearrangement joins TRBV2 to TRBJ1-4; D is ambiguous. The CDR3 runs 12 residues. CDR1 and CDR2 from the germline V gene are SNHLY and FYNNEI. Trimming removed 7 bases from V and 5 bases from J, with 8 bases in between. The CDR3 DNA reads TGTGCCAGCACGCCAAGCAATGAAAAACTGTTTTTT. Translated, it gives CASTPSNEKLFF.

This clone was seen only once. The chain joins TRBV27 to TRBJ1-3, with D tentatively TRBD1 (5 bases). The germline gives CDR1 MNHEY, CDR2 SMNVEV (reference sequence). This CDR3 is 13 amino acids long. Trimming left V 6 bases short and J 3 bases short, with 9 bases between. Here the CDR3 DNA reads TGTGCCAGCAGCAGGGTTTTTGGAAACACCATATATTTT. Translation: CASSRVFGNTIYF.

The CDR3 DNA sequence: TGTGCCAGCAGCTTAGTGGCGGGATATACAGATACGCAGTATTTT. It codes for CASSLVAGYTDTQYF. The V gene is TRBV7-6, the J gene TRBJ2-3, with D tentatively TRBD2 (6 bases). Trimming pared 1 base from V and 3 bases from J, leaving 11 bases between. The germline CDR1 and CDR2 sequences are SGHVS and FNYEAQ. The CDR3 is made up of 15 amino acids.

This clone was found once. The rearrangement joins TRBV30 to TRBJ1-5; D not resolved. Germline CDR1 is GTSNPN and CDR2 is SVGIG (reference sequence). Trimming shortened V by 4 bases and J by 2 bases, and 18 bases separated the two germline ends. This CDR3 is 16 amino acids long. As DNA, the CDR3 is TGTGCCTGGAATGCGTGGAGTCAGAGGGGCAATCAGCCCCAGCATTTT. It specifies CAWNAWSQRGNQPQHF.

This clone was found once. The chain links TRBV7-6 to TRBJ2-2; D not certain. V was pared by 5 bases and J by 0 bases, with 10 bases between. Germline lookup yields CDR1 SGHVS and CDR2 FNYEAQ. The CDR3 runs to 15 residues. DNA for the CDR3: TGTGCCAGCAGCCTATTTGGTGCGAACACCGGGGAGCTGTTTTTT. Residues: CASSLFGANTGELFF. Complete variable domain (other parts from reference TRBV7-6 and TRBJ2-2): GAGVSQSPRYKVTKRGQDVALRCDPISGHVSLYWYRQALGQGPEFLTYFNYEAQQDKSGLPNDRFSAERPEGSISTLTIQRTEQRDSAMYRCASSLFGANTGELFFGEGSRLTVL.

The chain joins TRBV28 to TRBJ2-5; the D gene could be TRBD1 or TRBD2 (5 bases each). The V gene lost 6 bases and the J gene lost 5 bases, with 16 bases spanning the gap. The CDR3 is 14 residues long. The germline CDR1 and CDR2 sequences are MDHEN and SYDVKM. CDR3 sequence: CASSPGTALETQYF. Here the CDR3 DNA reads TGTGCCAGCAGCCCCGGGACGGCCCTCGAGACCCAGTACTTC.

This chain links TRBV7-6 with TRBJ2-5, with D tentatively TRBD1 (6 bases). The V and J ends lost 4 bases and 5 bases respectively, with 17 bases between them. The CDR3 totals 15 residues. From germline, CDR1 is SGHVS and CDR2 FNYEAQ. The CDR3 DNA reads TGTGCCAGCAGCTCCTTCGGGCAGGGGCAGGAGACCCAGTACTTC. Residues: CASSSFGQGQETQYF.

V usage is TRBV7-9 and J usage is TRBJ2-7; 10 bases are shared with TRBD1. V gave up 5 bases and J gave up 6 bases; unmatched junction bases: 10. The CDR3 extends over 15 amino acids. Germline CDR1 and CDR2: SEHNR and FQNEAQ (reference sequence). The CDR3 protein is CASSPADRGVSEQYF. The CDR3 region has the DNA TGTGCCAGCAGCCCGGCGGACAGGGGGGTAAGCGAGCAGTACTTC.

The chain joins TRBV18 to TRBJ1-3; 8 bases fit TRBD1. In germline, CDR1 is KGHSH, CDR2 LQKENI. This CDR3 has 13 amino acids. V lost 6 bases to trimming and J lost 4 bases; unmatched junction nucleotides: 2. This CDR3 reads CASSTGDGNTIYF. The CDR3, as DNA: TGTGCCAGCTCGACAGGGGACGGAAACACCATATATTTT. The full variable domain, its missing parts supplied by reference TRBV18 and TRBJ1-3, is NAGVMQNPRHLVRRRGQEARLRCSPMKGHSHVYWYRQLPEEGLKFMVYLQKENIIDESGMPKERFSAEFPKEGPSILRIQQVVRGDSAAYFCASSTGDGNTIYFGEGSWLTVV.

The rearrangement joins TRBV20-1 to TRBJ2-7; D is unresolved. V was cut by 4 bases and J by 5 bases, with 9 bases left in between. From germline, CDR1 is DFQATT and CDR2 SNEGSKA (reference sequence). The CDR3 is 11 residues long. The CDR3 region is CSATVLDEQYF. In nucleotides, the CDR3 is TGCAGTGCTACAGTTCTGGACGAGCAGTACTTC.

V gene TRBV18 combines with J gene TRBJ1-3, with D possibly being TRBD1 (5 bases). Trimming shortened V by 1 base and J by 1 base, and 8 bases separated the two germline ends. The V gene's germline CDR1 is KGHSH and CDR2 LQKENI. This CDR3 is 15 amino acids long. The CDR3 DNA reads as TGTGCCAGCTCACCACGTGGGGCATCTGGAAACACCATATATTTT. Translating gives CASSPRGASGNTIYF.

V usage is TRBV7-6 and J usage is TRBJ1-4; D is undetermined. The CDR3 is 14 amino acids. V was clipped by 1 base and J by 7 bases, with 10 bases between them. Germline CDR1 SGHVS, CDR2 FNYEAQ. This chain's CDR3 is CASSLERKGEKLFF. CDR3 DNA sequence: TGTGCCAGCAGCTTAGAAAGGAAGGGTGAAAAACTGTTTTTT.

The V gene is TRBV11-1, the J gene TRBJ2-7; the match to TRBD2 covers 7 bases. This CDR3 contains 15 residues. After removal of 4 bases from V and 2 bases from J, the junction contained 8 bases not matched to a gene. Germline V CDR1 and CDR2: SGHAT, FQDESV (reference sequence). CDR3 nucleotides: TGTGCCAGCAGCTCGCGGGAGAGCGGGGCCTACGAGCAGTACTTC. This sequence encodes CASSSRESGAYEQYF.

The J gene is TRBJ1-5, the V gene TRBV15; D possibly corresponds to TRBD1 (5 bases). This CDR3 is built from 14 residues. Germline assignment: CDR1 LNHNV and CDR2 YYDKDF (reference sequence). Trimming shortened V by 5 bases and J by 3 bases, and 11 bases separated the two germline ends. The CDR3 sequence: CATSGGGFNQPQHF. CDR3 nucleotide sequence: TGTGCCACCAGCGGGGGGGGATTCAATCAGCCCCAGCATTTT.

The V call is TRBV5-1, the J call TRBJ2-7; 7 bases align to TRBD1. V trimming: 3 bases; J trimming: 2 bases; junction bases outside the gene matches: 5. Germline V CDR1 and CDR2: SGHRS, YFSETQ. The CDR3 runs to 14 residues. The DNA for the CDR3 is TGCGCCAGCAGCTCCGGGGACAGCGCCTACGAGCAGTACTTC. As protein: CASSSGDSAYEQYF.

The CDR3 nucleotides read TGCGCCAGCAGCCCCGGTTGGGCGAGCACAGATACGCAGTATTTT. It yields the protein CASSPGWASTDTQYF. V usage is TRBV4-3 and J usage is TRBJ2-3; D unclear. CDR3 length equals 15 residues. V lost 4 bases, J lost 0 bases, and 11 bases lay in between. Germline CDR1 and CDR2: LGHNA and YSLEER.

V and J are TRBV2 and TRBJ1-2; the D gene is possibly TRBD1 (5 bases). The CDR3 sequence is 14 residues long. Germline CDR1 SNHLY, CDR2 FYNNEI. V lost 3 bases and J 5 bases, leaving 13 bases between the germline ends. Here the CDR3 DNA reads TGTGCCAGCAGTGACCCAGGGATGTTGTATGGCTACACCTTC. Amino acid sequence: CASSDPGMLYGYTF. Filled out from reference TRBV2 and TRBJ1-2, the complete variable domain reads EPEVTQTPSHQVTQMGQEVILRCVPISNHLYFYWYRQILGQKVEFLVSFYNNEISEKSEIFDDQFSVERPDGSNFTLKIRSTKLEDSAMYFCASSDPGMLYGYTFGSGTRLTVV.

This rearrangement joins TRBV16 to TRBJ2-5, with 12 bases identical to TRBD1. Germline values: CDR1 KGHSY, CDR2 FQNENV. The V and J ends lost 0 bases and 4 bases, in that order; junction bases with no gene match: 0. The CDR3 runs to 15 residues. The CDR3 bases are TGTGCCAGCAGCCAATCGGGACAGGGGGCAGAGACCCAGTACTTC. Protein product: CASSQSGQGAETQYF.